The rows below give T cell receptor beta chains drawn from one sample of a study of cytomegalovirus exposure and HLA in healthy donors. The table came from immunoSEQ multiplex PCR; TCRdb's copy has only in-frame clones and leaves some out. Here the sample spans around 160,000 clones, 65% to 70% being singletons. Sequencing was carried out using PBMCs. The receptors come from a woman aged 18-29 years in good health and CMV-seropositive. Each CDR3 is given with its conserved first and last residue. D genes are given only for firm matches. Rows may omit the clone size; those that give it use once, few, many or a size class.

j_call clone_size d_call v_call cdr3_nt cdr3_aa
TRBJ2-6 once - TRBV5-8 TGTGCCAGCAGCCCATATTACTCCGGGGCCAACGTCCTGACTTTC CASSPYYSGANVLTF
TRBJ2-1 - TRBD2 TRBV11-1 TGTGCCAGCAGCCGGGGACTAGCGGGGGGGCTCGGTGAGCAGTTCTTC CASSRGLAGGLGEQFF
TRBJ2-7 once TRBD2 TRBV15 TGTGCCACCAGCAGGGCGGGGACTAGCTCCTACGAGCAGTACTTC CATSRAGTSSYEQYF
TRBJ1-2 - TRBD1 TRBV11-2 TGTGCCAGCAGCTTAGCCCTGGGACAGGGCCATGGCTACACCTTC CASSLALGQGHGYTF
TRBJ2-3 - TRBD1 TRBV5-1 TGCGCCAGCAGCGATCCGGGACAGGGGTTCGGACTAGATACGCAGTATTTT CASSDPGQGFGLDTQYF
TRBJ2-1 - TRBD2 TRBV19 TGTGCCAGTAGAACCCTCTTGGGCGGGAGTTCCTACAATGAGCAGTTCTTC CASRTLLGGSSYNEQFF
TRBJ2-1 - - TRBV10-3 TGTGCCATGTCGAGCGGTAGCTCCTACAATGAGCAGTTCTTC CAMSSGSSYNEQFF
TRBJ2-5 - - TRBV6-1 TGTGCCAGCAGTGAAGCGCTTCGGGGTAGGCAGACCCAGTACTTC CASSEALRGRQTQYF
TRBJ2-3 few TRBD2 TRBV28 TGTGCCAGCAGTTTATATACTAGCGGGCTAAGCACAGATACGCAGTATTTT CASSLYTSGLSTDTQYF
TRBJ1-4 - - TRBV13 TGTGCCAGCAGCTTAGGCTTGGGGCATCTAAATGAAAAACTGTTTTTT CASSLGLGHLNEKLFF
TRBJ2-3 - TRBD2 TRBV9 TGTGCCAGCAGCCCGCGGGGGGGCGGGGACACAGATACGCAGTATTTT CASSPRGGGDTDTQYF
TRBJ1-1 - - TRBV25-1 TGTGCCAGCAGTGAATTTCAGTCTAGGGCTTTCTTT CASSEFQSRAFF
TRBJ1-2 - TRBD1 TRBV7-2 TGTGCCAGCAGCCCCGAAGCAGGGACAGCTCTCTATGGCTACACCTTC CASSPEAGTALYGYTF